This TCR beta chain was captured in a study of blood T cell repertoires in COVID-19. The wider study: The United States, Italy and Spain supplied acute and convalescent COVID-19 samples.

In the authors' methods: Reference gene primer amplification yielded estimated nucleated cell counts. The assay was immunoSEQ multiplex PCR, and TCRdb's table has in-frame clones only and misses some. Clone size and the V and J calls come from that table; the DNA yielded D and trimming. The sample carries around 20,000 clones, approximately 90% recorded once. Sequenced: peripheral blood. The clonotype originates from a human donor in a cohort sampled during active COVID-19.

The CDR3 is CASSFSGETQYF. In DNA, the CDR3 is TGTGCCAGCAGTTTCTCCGGGGAGACCCAGTACTTC. The chain carries TRBV12-3 or TRBV12-4 and TRBJ2-5; D ambiguous. V was cut by 3 bases and J by 5 bases, with 7 bases left in between. The CDR3 spans 12 residues.